This passage covers 17 T cell receptor beta chains from one sample sequenced in a study of blood T cell repertoires in COVID-19. Assay used: immunoSEQ multiplex PCR; TCRdb lists only in-frame clones, some missing. The repertoire consists of some 80,000 clones, with 85% to 90% occurring once and the leading ten covering over 2.5%. Sequencing was done on a sample of peripheral blood. The receptors stem from a human donor in a cohort sampled during active COVID-19.

V gene TRBV5-6 combines with J gene TRBJ2-7; possible D gene TRBD2, 6 bases. Germline V lookup: CDR1 SGHDT, CDR2 YYEEEE. Trimming took 0 bases from V and 2 from J, leaving 12 bases between them. This CDR3 spans 15 amino acids. CDR3 nucleotides: TGTGCCAGCAGCTTGGCCCTGCGGGAAGCCTACGAGCAGTACTTC. Its protein product is CASSLALREAYEQYF.

The CDR3 DNA sequence: TGCGCCAGCAGTGAGTATTTAGCGGGAGGCTACGAGCAGTACTTC. Translating it yields CASSEYLAGGYEQYF. V usage is TRBV10-1 and J usage is TRBJ2-7; TRBD2 aligns across 10 bases. V shed 1 base, J shed 3 bases, and the junction held 3 bases outside the gene matches. Germline V CDR1 and CDR2: WNHNN, SYGVQD (reference sequence). The CDR3 is made up of 15 amino acids.

This chain joins TRBV7-9 and TRBJ1-4, with a tentative D call TRBD1 (6 bases). Germline V gives CDR1 SEHNR, CDR2 FQNEAQ (reference sequence). With 2 bases removed from V and 5 bases from J, the gap between germline ends came to 12 bases. The CDR3 has 15 amino acids. CDR3 in amino acids: CASSLTTGQNEKLFF. The DNA for the CDR3 is TGTGCCAGCAGCTTAACGACAGGTCAAAATGAAAAACTGTTTTTT.

This clone was observed a single time. J is TRBJ1-2 and V is TRBV6-1; 8 nucleotides match TRBD1. V shed 5 bases and J 7 bases; nucleotides not matched to a gene: 15. This CDR3 comprises 16 residues. From germline, CDR1 is MNHNS and CDR2 SASEGT. CDR3 region: CASSQGRTGYSSGYTF. The DNA of the CDR3 is TGTGCCAGCAGTCAAGGACGGACAGGGTACAGTAGTGGCTACACCTTC.

The chain employs TRBV9 and TRBJ2-2, with D possibly being TRBD2 (9 bases). Germline CDR1 SGDLS, CDR2 YYNGEE. The CDR3 length is 20 residues. The ends were cut back, 0 bases at V and 7 bases at J, with 28 bases in the middle. In DNA, the CDR3 is TGTGCCAGCAGCGTAGGACAGGGGCAGACTAGCGGCACTTCCCTCGGGGAGCTGTTTTTT. Amino acid sequence: CASSVGQGQTSGTSLGELFF.

The genes are TRBV5-6 and TRBJ1-6; D is possibly TRBD1 (6 bases). Germline values: CDR1 SGHDT, CDR2 YYEEEE. This CDR3 is 15 amino acids long. Trimming stripped 2 bases from V and 9 bases from J, with 15 bases between. For the CDR3, the DNA is TGTGCCAGCAGCTTTGGTGCAGGGGAGACTTCACCCCTCCACTTT. This encodes CASSFGAGETSPLHF. Combining the CDR3 with reference TRBV5-6 and TRBJ1-6 gives the whole variable domain DAGVTQSPTHLIKTRGQQVTLRCSPKSGHDTVSWYQQALGQGPQFIFQYYEEEERQRGNFPDRFSGHQFPNYSSELNVNALLLGDSALYLCASSFGAGETSPLHFGNGTRLTVT.

The rearrangement joins TRBV30 to TRBJ2-1; D is perhaps TRBD1 (5 bases). The CDR3 extends over 15 amino acids. V lost 5 bases and J lost 4, with 18 bases in between. Germline V gives CDR1 GTSNPN, CDR2 SVGIG (reference sequence). Written as DNA, the CDR3 is TGTGCCTGGTCCCTCGACAGCAGTTATTACAATGAGCAGTTCTTC. Protein sequence: CAWSLDSSYYNEQFF. Looking up the rest from reference TRBV30 and TRBJ2-1 gives the full variable domain: SQTIHQWPATLVQPVGSPLSLECTVEGTSNPNLYWYRQAAGRGLQLLFYSVGIGQISSEVPQNLSASRPQDRQFILSSKKLLLSDSGFYLCAWSLDSSYYNEQFFGPGTRLTVL.

V gene TRBV30 combines with J gene TRBJ1-2; D remains unclear. Germline V CDR1 and CDR2: GTSNPN, SVGIG (reference sequence). The CDR3 sequence is 16 residues long. Trimming stripped 0 bases from V and 2 bases from J, with 16 bases between. CDR3 coding DNA: TGTGCCTGGAGTGTACCCCTTTTCCGGCGGAACTATGGCTACACCTTC. The encoded protein is CAWSVPLFRRNYGYTF.

V is TRBV6-2 or TRBV6-3 and J is TRBJ2-5, with 10 bases lining up with TRBD1. J was trimmed by 3 bases and V by 1 base; bases with no gene match: 5. Germline assignment: CDR1 MNHEY and CDR2 SVGEGT. The CDR3 contains 16 residues. CDR3 nucleotides: TGTGCCAGCAGTTACTATGGGACAGGGGTGGAAGAGACCCAGTACTTC. Protein: CASSYYGTGVEETQYF.

This clone was counted once. The CDR3 loop reads CASEDRGGKNIQYF. The CDR3 DNA follows: TGTGCCAGTGAGGACCGGGGGGGGAAAAACATTCAGTACTTC. The chain couples TRBV19 to TRBJ2-4, with TRBD2 identical over 8 bases. The CDR3 length is 14 residues. Germline CDR1 reads LNHDA; CDR2 reads SQIVND (reference sequence). The V gene end was trimmed by 8 bases and the J gene end by 4 bases; junction bases not matched to a gene: 7.

As regards this clone: The conserved phenylalanine or tryptophan is not found at the CDR3 terminus, so this likely reflects a read error. The DNA is left out, because the CDR3 cannot be placed on it with certainty; the CDR3 is given as TCRdb lists it. The chain is built from TRBV5-8 and TRBJ2-4; the table's D gene call, TRBD2, was not cross checked with the DNA. The CDR3 is 11 amino acids in total, end residues counted. Germline V gene lookup returns CDR1 SGHTS and CDR2 YDEGEE. CDR3 amino acids: CASSPRGGPPV.

The J gene is TRBJ2-1, the V gene TRBV4-3, with 7 nucleotides matching TRBD1. Germline V gene lookup returns CDR1 LGHNA and CDR2 YSLEER. CDR3 length: 15 residues. V shed 0 bases, J shed 4 bases, and the junction held 3 bases outside the gene matches. CDR3 protein: CASSQDGDRYNEQFF. CDR3 coding DNA: TGCGCCAGCAGCCAAGATGGGGACAGATACAATGAGCAGTTCTTC.

The chain uses TRBV7-9 and TRBJ2-7; the match to TRBD2 covers 8 bases. Germline V gene data show CDR1 as SEHNR and CDR2 as FQNEAQ (reference sequence). The CDR3 is 16 amino acids. J lost 1 base, V lost 3 bases, and 8 bases had no gene match. CDR3 residues: CASSFTGLESSYEQYF. Here the CDR3 DNA reads TGTGCCAGCAGCTTTACGGGACTAGAGAGTTCCTACGAGCAGTACTTC.

This clone was detected only once. The chain employs TRBV28 and TRBJ2-3, with D possibly being TRBD1 (5 bases). This CDR3 region has 16 residues. Germline values: CDR1 MDHEN, CDR2 SYDVKM. V gave up 3 bases and J gave up 0 bases, with 13 bases separating them. The CDR3 DNA sequence: TGTGCCAGCAGTTTCCACAGGAAGAGTAGCACAGATACGCAGTATTTT. Amino acids: CASSFHRKSSTDTQYF.

V and J are TRBV9 and TRBJ1-5, with D maybe TRBD1 (5 bases). The CDR3 totals 14 residues. Trimming took off 3 bases at V and 2 bases at J, with 9 bases between the two ends. The germline CDR1 and CDR2 sequences are SGDLS and YYNGEE. The CDR3 nucleotides are TGTGCCAGCAGCGCGCGGGACGGCAATCAGCCCCAGCATTTT. Translated, it gives CASSARDGNQPQHF.

The gene calls are TRBV6-2 or TRBV6-3 and TRBJ2-2; 12 nucleotides match TRBD1. Unmatched junction bases numbered 1, after V lost 4 bases and J lost 4 bases. The V gene's germline CDR1 is MNHEY and CDR2 SVGEGT. This CDR3 is built from 15 residues. The DNA for the CDR3 is TGTGCCAGCAGTTGGGACAGGGGGCCCACCGGGGAGCTGTTTTTT. As protein: CASSWDRGPTGELFF.

The rearrangement links TRBV7-9 to TRBJ2-1; D might be TRBD2 (6 bases). Germline CDR1 reads SEHNR; CDR2 reads FQNEAQ (reference sequence). The ends were cut back, 5 bases at V and 3 bases at J, with 14 bases in the middle. This CDR3 is 15 amino acids long. Here the CDR3 DNA reads TGTGCCAGCAGCCCGACCGGGACTGGCTACAATGAGCAGTTCTTC. It specifies CASSPTGTGYNEQFF.